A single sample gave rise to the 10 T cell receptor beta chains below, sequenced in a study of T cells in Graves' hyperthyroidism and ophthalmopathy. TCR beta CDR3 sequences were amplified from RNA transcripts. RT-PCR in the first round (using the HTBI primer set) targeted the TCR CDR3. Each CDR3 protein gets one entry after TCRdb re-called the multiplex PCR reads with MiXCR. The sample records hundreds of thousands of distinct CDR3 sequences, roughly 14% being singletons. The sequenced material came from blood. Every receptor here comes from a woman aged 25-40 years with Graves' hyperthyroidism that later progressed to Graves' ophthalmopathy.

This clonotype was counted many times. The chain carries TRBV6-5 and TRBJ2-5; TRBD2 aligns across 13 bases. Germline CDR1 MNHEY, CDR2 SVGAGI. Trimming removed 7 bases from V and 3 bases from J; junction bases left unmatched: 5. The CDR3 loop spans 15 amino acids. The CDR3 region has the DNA TGTGCCAGCACCCGGACTAGCGGGAGTAAAGAGACCCAGTACTTC. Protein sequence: CASTRTSGSKETQYF.

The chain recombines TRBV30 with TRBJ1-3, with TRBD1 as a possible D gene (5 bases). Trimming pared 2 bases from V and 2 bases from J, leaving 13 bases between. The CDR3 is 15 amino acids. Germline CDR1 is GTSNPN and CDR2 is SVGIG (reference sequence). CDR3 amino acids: CAWSLRTGPGNTIYF. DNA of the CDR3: TGTGCCTGGAGTTTACGGACGGGGCCTGGAAACACCATATATTTT.

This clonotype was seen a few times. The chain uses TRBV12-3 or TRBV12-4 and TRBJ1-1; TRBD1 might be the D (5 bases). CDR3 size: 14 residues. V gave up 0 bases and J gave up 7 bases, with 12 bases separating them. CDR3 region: CASSLAVGTHEAFF. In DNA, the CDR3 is TGTGCCAGCAGTTTAGCGGTCGGGACGCATGAAGCTTTCTTT.

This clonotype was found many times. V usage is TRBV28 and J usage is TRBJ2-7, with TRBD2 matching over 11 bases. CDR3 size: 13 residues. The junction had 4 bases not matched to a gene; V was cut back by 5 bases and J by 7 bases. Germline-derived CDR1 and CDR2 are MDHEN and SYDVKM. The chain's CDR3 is CASSPSGRWEQYF. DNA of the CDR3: TGTGCCAGCAGTCCTAGCGGGAGGTGGGAGCAGTACTTC.

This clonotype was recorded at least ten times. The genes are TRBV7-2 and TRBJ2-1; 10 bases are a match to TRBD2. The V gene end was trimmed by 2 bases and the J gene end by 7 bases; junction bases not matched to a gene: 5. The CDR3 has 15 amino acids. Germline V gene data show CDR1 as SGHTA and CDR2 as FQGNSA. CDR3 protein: CASSLLAGAVNEQFF. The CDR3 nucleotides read TGTGCCAGCAGCTTACTAGCGGGAGCGGTGAATGAGCAGTTCTTC.

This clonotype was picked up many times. Here the CDR3 reads CSAIFSGALGQTQYF. CDR3 sequence (DNA): TGCAGTGCGATCTTTAGCGGGGCCCTAGGCCAGACCCAGTACTTC. The gene calls are TRBV20-1 and TRBJ2-5, with TRBD2 matching 8 bases. V shed 6 bases, J shed 6 bases, and the junction held 15 bases outside the gene matches. This CDR3 has 15 residues. Germline-derived CDR1 and CDR2 are DFQATT and SNEGSKA (reference sequence).

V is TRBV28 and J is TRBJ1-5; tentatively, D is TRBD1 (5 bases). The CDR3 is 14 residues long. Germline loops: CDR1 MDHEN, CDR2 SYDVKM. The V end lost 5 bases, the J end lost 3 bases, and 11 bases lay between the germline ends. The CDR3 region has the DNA TGTGCCAGCAGTACGGGACGCTTCAATCAGCCCCAGCATTTT. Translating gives CASSTGRFNQPQHF.

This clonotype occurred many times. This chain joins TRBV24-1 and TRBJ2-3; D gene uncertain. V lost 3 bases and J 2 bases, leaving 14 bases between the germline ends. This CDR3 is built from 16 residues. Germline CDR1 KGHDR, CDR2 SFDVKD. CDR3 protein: CATSDPAVGLTDTQYF. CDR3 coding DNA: TGTGCCACCAGTGATCCCGCCGTTGGCCTCACAGATACGCAGTATTTT.

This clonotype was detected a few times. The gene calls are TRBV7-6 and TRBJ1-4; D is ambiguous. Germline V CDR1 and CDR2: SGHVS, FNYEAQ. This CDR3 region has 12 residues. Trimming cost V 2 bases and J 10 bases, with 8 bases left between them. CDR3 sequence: CASSLSATKLFF. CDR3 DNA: TGTGCCAGCAGCTTATCCGCTACAAAACTGTTTTTT.

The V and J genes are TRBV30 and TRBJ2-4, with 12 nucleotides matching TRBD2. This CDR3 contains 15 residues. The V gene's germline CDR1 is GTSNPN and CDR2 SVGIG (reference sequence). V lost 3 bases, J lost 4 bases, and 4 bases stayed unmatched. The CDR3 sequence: CAWSGGTSGKNIQYF. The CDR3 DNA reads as TGTGCCTGGAGCGGTGGGACTAGCGGGAAAAACATTCAGTACTTC.